This record looks at one T cell receptor (beta chain) sequence and its context. This sample was included in a study of blood T cell repertoires in COVID-19. The CDR3 is made up of 18 amino acids. V trimming: 1 base; J trimming: 6 bases; junction bases outside the gene matches: 15. Germline V gene sequence: CDR1 SGHTS, CDR2 YDEGEE. Using immunoSEQ multiplex PCR, the repertoire was profiled, and TCRdb retains in-frame clones only, with some absent. In the table there are approximately 200,000 clones, around 80% of which are singletons. The sample consisted of peripheral blood. This sequence joins TRBV5-8 and TRBJ2-2; 7 nucleotides align to TRBD2. This TCR was sampled from a human donor in a cohort sampled during active COVID-19. The CDR3 coding sequence is TGTGCCAGCAGCTTGATATCTAGCGGTGGTGGATTCGCCGGGGAGCTGTTTTTT. Translating gives CASSLISSGGGFAGELFF.